The entry below describes one TCR beta chain. The antigen remains undetermined. The conserved phenylalanine or tryptophan normally closing the CDR3 is absent here, so this likely arose from a read error. Authors' methods: Clinicopathological groups of papillary thyroid cancer showed CDR3 differences that were used to build a distant-metastasis classifier. Using MiXCR, TCRdb re-called clones from the PCR reads. The V and J calls follow TCRdb's processing rather than the paper's. The sample yields about 16,000 clones, roughly a quarter seen once. The data were obtained in a study of metastatic and nonmetastatic thyroid tumors. Study-level information: The study looked at repertoires side by side in blood and in tumor or nodule tissue from malignant and benign thyroid patients.

All patients were untreated before thyroid surgery. Findings of the study overall: Reported TCR beta diversity, measured in blood and tumor, was significantly higher for malignant thyroid tumors than for benign nodules.

Per germline, CDR1 MNHNS and CDR2 SASEGT. V gave up 2 bases and J gave up 6 bases, with 14 bases separating them. The CDR3 runs to 14 residues. Sequencing was carried out using adjacent normal tissue. This receptor was obtained from a female donor with papillary thyroid cancer or a benign thyroid nodule (not recorded which). Some clones in this sample may be carry-over from other donors' samples. This chain joins TRBV6-1 and TRBJ2-7; the D is unclear. CDR3 loop: CASSETRQSVEQYI. The CDR3 DNA is TGTGCCAGCAGTGAAACACGGCAAAGTGTCGAGCAGTACATC.